The clone carrying this T cell receptor beta chain was observed many times. Its specificity is unknown. Treatment meaning: oral pan-JAK inhibitor, 5-10 mg twice daily. The sample belongs to a study of CD8+ T cells in alopecia areata. Overall study findings and caveats: There were also resident alphabeta T cells of normal skin sequenced in scalp samples.

CDR3 size: 12 residues. Germline-derived CDR1 and CDR2 are SGHTA and FQGNSA. The V end lost 5 bases, the J end lost 6 bases, and 10 bases lay between the germline ends. cDNA serving as the sequencing template came from extracted, reverse transcribed RNA. The table came from immunoSEQ multiplex PCR; TCRdb's copy has only in-frame clones and leaves some out. The sample has 200,000 to 250,000 clones, just over 65% seen once. This specimen consisted of CD4+ T cells sorted from blood, obtained around week 44, from a patient treated with tofacitinib. The chain links TRBV7-2 to TRBJ1-1; D may be TRBD1 (5 bases). The source is a human donor with alopecia areata. CDR3 coding DNA: TGTGCCAGCAGCCCAGGGCTTTCTGAAGCTTTCTTT. It translates to CASSPGLSEAFF.